Listed below are T cell receptor beta chains from one sample, sequenced in a study of OX40 agonist ivuxolimab in advanced cancers. The protocol was immunoSEQ multiplex PCR, while the TCRdb copy is restricted to in-frame clones and leaves out a portion. The sample yields approximately 76,000 clones, approximately 85% seen once. Sequenced material: CD4+ or CD8+ T cells sorted from blood, taken in a trial of the OX40 agonist ivuxolimab. The receptor set was obtained from an adult with an advanced solid tumor such as melanoma, head and neck, liver or kidney cancer. CDR3s include the opening cysteine and the closing phenylalanine or tryptophan. D genes are given only for firm matches. Clone size is given for some rows only: seen once, a few or many times, or a class if the clone is expanded.

cdr3_aa cdr3_nt j_call clone_size d_call v_call
CASSLDTYYGYTF TGCGCCAGCAGCTTAGACACCTACTATGGCTACACCTTC TRBJ1-2 NA NA TRBV5-1
CASSLEGFRVASGYTF TGTGCCAGCAGCTTAGAGGGTTTCAGGGTGGCATCTGGCTACACCTTC TRBJ1-2 once NA TRBV7-2
CASSLGLAGGTDTQYF TGTGCCAGCAGCTTGGGGTTAGCGGGGGGCACAGATACGCAGTATTTT TRBJ2-3 NA TRBD2 TRBV5-8
CASSLSGGRTGELFF TGTGCCAGCAGTCTCTCCGGGGGGCGGACCGGGGAGCTGTTTTTT TRBJ2-2 NA NA TRBV28
CASGSTKDGSSGANVLTF TGTGCTAGTGGTTCGACCAAGGACGGGTCCTCTGGGGCCAACGTCCTGACTTTC TRBJ2-6 NA NA TRBV12-5
CASSPPGQRSLEQYF TGTGCCAGCTCACCACCGGGACAGAGGTCCCTCGAGCAGTACTTC TRBJ2-7 NA TRBD1 TRBV18
CASSPGQGYEKLFF TGTGCCAGCTCACCTGGACAGGGTTATGAAAAACTGTTTTTT TRBJ1-4 NA TRBD1 TRBV18
CASSYTRDSFTDTQYF TGCGCCAGCAGCTATACCCGGGACTCCTTCACAGATACGCAGTATTTT TRBJ2-3 NA NA TRBV4-1
CASSTGTGWEQYF TGTGCCAGTAGTACCGGGACTGGCTGGGAGCAGTACTTC TRBJ2-7 NA NA TRBV19
CASSQGQEAFF TGTGCCAGCAGCCAGGGACAGGAAGCTTTCTTT TRBJ1-1 NA TRBD1 TRBV14
CAISDVGSTDTQYF TGTGCCATCAGTGACGTGGGAAGCACAGATACGCAGTATTTT TRBJ2-3 NA NA TRBV10-3
CASSLGEYNEQFF TGCGCCAGCAGCTTGGGCGAGTACAATGAGCAGTTCTTC TRBJ2-1 NA NA TRBV5-1
CASSLMGWGTGELFF TGTGCCAGCAGCTTGATGGGTTGGGGAACCGGGGAGCTGTTTTTT TRBJ2-2 NA NA TRBV5-4
CAASRPPGQRNEKLFF TGTGCCGCCAGCAGGCCTCCGGGACAGCGTAATGAAAAACTGTTTTTT TRBJ1-4 NA TRBD1 TRBV15
CASSEFIVYSNQPQHF TGTGCCAGCAGTGAATTTATAGTTTATAGCAATCAGCCCCAGCATTTT TRBJ1-5 NA NA TRBV2
CASSHGRGSTDTQYF TGCGCCAGCAGCCATGGGCGGGGAAGCACAGATACGCAGTATTTT TRBJ2-3 NA NA TRBV4-3
CASSLGVRGETQYF TGTGCCAGCAGCTTGGGGGTCAGGGGGGAGACCCAGTACTTC TRBJ2-5 NA TRBD1 TRBV5-4
CASREDGGAPTDTQYF TGCGCCAGCAGAGAAGACGGGGGGGCACCCACAGATACGCAGTATTTT TRBJ2-3 NA TRBD2 TRBV5-1
CASSFPGLRQETQYF TGTGCCAGCAGTTTCCCGGGACTTCGCCAGGAGACCCAGTACTTC TRBJ2-5 once NA TRBV7-9
CASSLVVGEQYF TGTGCCAGCAGCTTAGTCGTTGGCGAGCAGTACTTC TRBJ2-7 NA NA TRBV11-2
CASSERQVTEAFF TGTGCCAGCAGTGAGCGACAGGTTACTGAAGCTTTCTTT TRBJ1-1 NA NA TRBV2
CASSLEGGNQPQHF TGCGCCAGCAGCTTGGAAGGGGGTAATCAGCCCCAGCATTTT TRBJ1-5 NA NA TRBV5-1
CASSKSYEQYF TGTGCCAGCAGCAAATCCTACGAGCAGTACTTC TRBJ2-7 NA NA TRBV7-9
CASSLDSAYNEQFF TGCGCCAGCAGCTTGGACAGTGCCTACAATGAGCAGTTCTTC TRBJ2-1 NA NA TRBV5-1
CASSKVASGEYTF TGTGCCAGCAGCAAAGTGGCGTCGGGGGAATACACCTTC TRBJ1-2 NA NA TRBV21-1
CASSDEGQGYSPLHF TGTGCCAGCAGTGATGAAGGACAGGGTTATTCACCCCTCCACTTT TRBJ1-6 once TRBD1 TRBV2
CASSLWTESPLHF TGTGCCAGCAGCTTATGGACCGAATCACCCCTCCACTTT TRBJ1-6 NA NA TRBV7-2
CASSKDNRAYEQYF TGTGCCAGCAGCAAAGATAACAGAGCCTACGAGCAGTACTTC TRBJ2-7 NA NA TRBV21-1
CATSSIVAGEYGYTF TGTGCCACCAGCAGTATCGTAGCAGGAGAGTATGGCTACACCTTC TRBJ1-2 NA NA TRBV15
CASSSPLAGANTGELFF TGTGCCAGCAGCTCCCCCCTAGCGGGAGCGAACACCGGGGAGCTGTTTTTT TRBJ2-2 NA TRBD2 TRBV7-2
CASSLDSGYGNTIYF TGCGCCAGCAGTCTGGACAGCGGATACGGAAACACCATATATTTT TRBJ1-3 NA NA TRBV10-1
CASSLGAHNEQFF TGTGCCAGCAGCTTAGGCGCCCACAATGAGCAGTTCTTC TRBJ2-1 NA NA TRBV7-8
CAWSIRGLGTDTQYF TGTGCCTGGAGTATCAGGGGGCTCGGGACAGATACGCAGTATTTT TRBJ2-3 NA TRBD1 TRBV30
CASSLGSGGLMETQYF TGTGCCAGCAGCTTAGGGAGCGGGGGGCTGATGGAGACCCAGTACTTC TRBJ2-5 NA TRBD2 TRBV7-9
CASAAGENTQYF TGTGCCAGCGCGGCGGGGGAAAATACGCAGTATTTT TRBJ2-3 NA TRBD2 TRBV6-5
CATEGLGQGAPRGSGTDTQYF TGTGCCACCGAAGGGCTTGGGCAGGGGGCGCCGCGGGGTAGCGGCACAGATACGCAGTATTTT TRBJ2-3 NA TRBD1 TRBV2
CASNHRGLQETQYF TGTGCCAGCAACCACAGGGGATTACAAGAGACCCAGTACTTC TRBJ2-5 NA TRBD1 TRBV7-2
CASSLQGTGSAKNIQYF TGTGCCAGCAGCCTGCAGGGTACGGGATCCGCCAAAAACATTCAGTACTTC TRBJ2-4 NA NA TRBV7-2
CSVWGTRTHEQYF TGCAGCGTTTGGGGGACAAGGACCCACGAGCAGTACTTC TRBJ2-7 NA NA TRBV29-1
CASSPPGLAGKAAEQFF TGTGCCAGCTCACCGCCGGGACTAGCGGGGAAGGCAGCAGAGCAGTTCTTC TRBJ2-1 NA TRBD2 TRBV18
CASNTDRDQPQHF TGTGCCAGCAACACGGACAGAGATCAGCCCCAGCATTTT TRBJ1-5 NA NA TRBV6-1
CASSGGAPRQYF TGTGCCAGCAGTGGAGGCGCCCCCAGGCAGTACTTC TRBJ2-7 NA NA TRBV2
CASSQGTGTGELFF TGTGCCAGCAGCCAGGGGACAGGGACCGGGGAGCTGTTTTTT TRBJ2-2 NA TRBD1 TRBV4-2
CASSEGEIYGYTF TGTGCCAGCAGCGAGGGGGAAATCTATGGCTACACCTTC TRBJ1-2 NA NA TRBV5-6
CASSRQGPRTDTQYF TGTGCCAGCAGTCGACAGGGCCCTCGCACAGATACGCAGTATTTT TRBJ2-3 NA TRBD1 TRBV2
CASSISAGGFTNQPQHF TGTGCCAGTAGTATTTCGGCAGGGGGCTTCACCAATCAGCCCCAGCATTTT TRBJ1-5 few TRBD1 TRBV19
CASSLDDRGGYTF TGTGCCAGCAGCTTGGATGACAGGGGTGGCTACACCTTC TRBJ1-2 NA TRBD1 TRBV7-2
CASSGQPNTEAFF TGTGCCAGCAGTGGACAGCCGAACACTGAAGCTTTCTTT TRBJ1-1 NA NA TRBV2
CASSTGPGGYTF TGTGCCAGTAGTACGGGCCCTGGGGGCTACACCTTC TRBJ1-2 NA NA TRBV19
CASRLTGSNQPQHF TGTGCCAGCAGGCTTACAGGGAGCAATCAGCCCCAGCATTTT TRBJ1-5 few NA TRBV6-5
CASSQNRANNQPQHF TGTGCCAGCAGCCAGAACCGGGCTAACAATCAGCCCCAGCATTTT TRBJ1-5 NA NA TRBV6-5
CASSQGQGGQPQHF TGTGCCAGCAGCCAAGGACAGGGGGGACAGCCCCAGCATTTT TRBJ1-5 once TRBD1 TRBV7-9
CAILAGGPWDTQYF TGTGCCATCTTAGCGGGGGGGCCCTGGGATACGCAGTATTTT TRBJ2-3 NA TRBD2 TRBV7-2
CAWTRRSYNEQFF TGTGCCTGGACCCGTCGATCCTACAATGAGCAGTTCTTC TRBJ2-1 NA NA TRBV30
CASSSSPDNEQFF TGTGCCAGCTCATCATCGCCTGACAATGAGCAGTTCTTC TRBJ2-1 NA NA TRBV18
CASPQGRGQNYGYTF TGTGCCAGTCCCCAAGGCAGGGGGCAAAACTATGGCTACACCTTC TRBJ1-2 NA TRBD1 TRBV19
CASSNRIEVVF TGTGCCAGTAGTAACCGGATCGAGGTGGTTTTT TRBJ1-4 NA NA TRBV19
CASRFIAGGDNEQFF TGTGCCAGCAGATTTATAGCGGGGGGGGACAATGAGCAGTTCTTC TRBJ2-1 few TRBD2 TRBV2
CASSEEGWGQFF TGTGCCAGCAGTGAAGAGGGCTGGGGGCAGTTCTTC TRBJ2-1 NA NA TRBV2